Listed here is a single T cell receptor (beta chain). V lost 1 base and J lost 6, with 12 bases in between. The V gene's germline CDR1 is SGHTA and CDR2 FQGNSA. This CDR3 contains 14 residues. The source of the sample is a study of blood T cell repertoires in COVID-19. Across the whole study: Whether acute or convalescent, the COVID-19 samples came from the United States, Italy and Spain. Sources were T cells, B-cell-depleted T cells, or PBMCs; the material itself was cDNA or gDNA.

Source study methods: For nucleated cells, counts were estimated from reference gene primer amplification. The protocol was immunoSEQ multiplex PCR, while the TCRdb copy is restricted to in-frame clones and leaves out a portion. D and trimming were read from the DNA, whereas the V and J calls and clone size are those reported in that table. The sample shows some 170,000 clones, approximately 80% of them seen only once. The rearrangement links TRBV7-2 to TRBJ1-1; D may be TRBD1 (5 bases). Sequencing used peripheral blood. The sequence was obtained from a woman of 80 years or more with active or convalescent COVID-19. The CDR3 DNA reads as TGTGCCAGCAGCTTAGTATCAGGGTTGGCTGAAGCTTTCTTT. It translates to CASSLVSGLAEAFF.